A single sample gave rise to the 27 T cell receptor beta chains below, sequenced in a study of T cells in women clearing cervical HPV infection. Assay: immunoSEQ multiplex PCR; the TCRdb copy retains only in-frame clones and omits some. Recorded for this sample: tens of thousands of clones. The sequencing sample was made of blood buffy coat. The receptor source for this set is a woman aged 18 to 75 with a cervical HPV16 infection that either progressed to CIN3+ or cleared (not recorded which).

Regarding this clone: With the read ending 3 residues before the CDR3 end, the germline J gene is used to fill in that end. The chain combines TRBV6-2 or TRBV6-3 with TRBJ2-2; the D is unclear. Germline CDR1 MNHEY, CDR2 SVGEGT. V dropped 2 bases and J dropped 9 bases, with 13 bases sitting between them. The CDR3 consists of 14 residues. CDR3 sequence reads: CASSYDQALRELFF. CDR3 bases read: TGTGCCAGCAGTTACGATCAGGCGCTACGGGAG.

A note on this clone: The junction does not match germline at one end; this may be a read error. The CDR3 extends 3 residues past the end of the read, so its final part is completed from the germline J gene. The chain employs TRBV7-7 and TRBJ1-1; D uncertain. CDR1 and CDR2 (germline): SSHAT, FNYEAQ (reference sequence). The CDR3 runs 13 residues. CDR3 residues: CASSLDTGTEAFF. CDR3 DNA (partial): TGTGCTAGCAGCTTAGATACGGGGACTGAA.

As for this clone: The CDR3 end lies 3 residues beyond the end of the read and is filled in from the germline J gene. V and J are TRBV25-1 and TRBJ2-1; TRBD1 aligns across 11 bases. The CDR3 spans 17 residues. The V gene's germline CDR1 is MGHDK and CDR2 SYGVNS. After removal of 4 bases from V and 6 bases from J, the junction contained 11 bases not matched to a gene. CDR3 protein: CASSGPGQGVRGNEQFF. CDR3 DNA (partial): TGTGCCAGCAGTGGTCCGGGACAGGGGGTTCGTGGCAATGAG.

As regards this clone: The read ends 3 residues before the CDR3 terminus; that terminus is restored from the germline J gene. This sequence joins TRBV14 and TRBJ2-3; the match to TRBD2 covers 9 bases. This CDR3 has 15 amino acids. Germline V gives CDR1 SGHDN, CDR2 FVKESK. Losses at the gene ends were 4 bases for V and 2 bases for J; bases not matched to a gene: 4. The part of the CDR3 DNA that was read is TGTGCCAGCAGCCCTAGCGGGACCTTCACAGATACG. Protein product: CASSPSGTFTDT. The CDR3, in full, reads CASSPSGTFTDTQYF.

As concerns this clone: The read ends 3 residues early relative to the CDR3; the germline J gene fills the gap. This chain connects TRBV2 to TRBJ2-1; a weak D match, TRBD1 (5 bases). The V end was cut by 3 bases, the J end by 4 bases, with 16 bases between. Germline V gene data show CDR1 as SNHLY and CDR2 as FYNNEI. The CDR3 is 16 amino acids. The chain's CDR3 is CASSDQGRAIYNEQFF. The sequenced CDR3 bases are TGTGCCAGCAGTGACCAAGGCAGGGCCATTTACAATGAG.

Of note for this clone: Sequencing ends 3 residues short of the CDR3 end; the germline J gene provides the rest. This chain uses TRBV19 with TRBJ1-5, with D perhaps matching TRBD1 (5 bases). CDR1 is LNHDA, CDR2 SQIVND, per germline (reference sequence). Trimming shortened V by 10 bases and J by 0 bases, and 16 bases separated the two germline ends. The CDR3 runs 15 residues. CDR3 DNA, as far as it was read: TGTGCCACCGCTTTAGGACAACATAGCAATCAGCCC. This translates into CATALGQHSNQP. The entire CDR3 is CATALGQHSNQPQHF.

A remark on this clone: Sequencing ends 3 residues short of the CDR3 end; the germline J gene provides the rest. The chain has TRBV20-1 and TRBJ2-2; D remains unclear. The germline V gene has CDR1 DFQATT and CDR2 SNEGSKA (reference sequence). Trimming removed 3 bases at V and 4 bases at J, with 12 bases between. The CDR3 covers 14 residues. The CDR3 reads CSARLVGSTGELFF. The DNA read from the CDR3 is TGCAGTGCTAGGCTAGTGGGTAGCACCGGGGAG.

For this clone: The read ends 3 residues shy of where the CDR3 ends; the end is completed using the germline J gene. V and J are TRBV7-2 and TRBJ2-7; 11 bases map to TRBD2. Germline trimming cut 1 base from V and 3 bases from J; bases unmatched to any gene: 2. Per germline, CDR1 SGHTA and CDR2 FQGNSA. The CDR3 extends over 15 amino acids. CDR3 in amino acids: CASSLGGTSGYEQYF. The DNA read from the CDR3 is TGTGCCAGCAGCTTAGGTGGGACTAGCGGCTACGAG.

A word on this clone: Sequencing ends 3 residues short of the CDR3 end; the germline J gene provides the rest. The gene calls are TRBV19 and TRBJ1-5; 9 bases map to TRBD1. This CDR3 is built from 15 residues. Germline V gene lookup returns CDR1 LNHDA and CDR2 SQIVND (reference sequence). The trim removed 6 bases at V and 5 bases at J, leaving 8 bases unmatched. The CDR3 here is CASSTGGSYDQPQHF. The CDR3 bases that were read are TGTGCCAGTAGCACAGGGGGCTCCTATGATCAGCCC.

As regards this clone: The read stops 3 residues short of the end of the CDR3; the missing end is completed from the germline J gene. The V gene is TRBV5-1, the J gene TRBJ2-2; the match to TRBD1 covers 7 bases. The CDR3 length is 17 residues. From germline, CDR1 is SGHRS and CDR2 YFSETQ. CDR3 protein: CASSWASGQSQNSPLFF. The CDR3 bases that were read are TGCGCCAGCAGCTGGGCATCGGGACAGTCTCAAAATTCACCG. Drawing the rest from reference TRBV5-1 and TRBJ2-2, the complete variable domain is KAGVTQTPRYLIKTRGQQVTLSCSPISGHRSVSWYQQTPGQGLQFLFEYFSETQRNKGNFPGRFSGRQFSNSRSEMNVSTLELGDSALYLCASSWASGQSQNSPLFFGEGSRLTVL.

Points on this clone: One end of the junction is discordant with germline, which a read error may explain. The read terminates 3 residues before the CDR3 end, so the remaining end is supplied by the germline J gene. The chain employs TRBV7-7 and TRBJ2-7; 8 bases map to TRBD1. Per germline, CDR1 SSHAT and CDR2 FNYEAQ (reference sequence). The length of the CDR3 is 15 residues. Partial CDR3 DNA: TGTGCTAGCAGCCATGGACAGGGTCGAACCTACGAG. The encoded protein is CASSHGQGRTYE. The CDR3, in full, reads CASSHGQGRTYEQYF.

With respect to this clone: The DNA ends 3 residues before the CDR3 does, and the rest of the CDR3 is filled in from the germline J gene. The rearrangement uses TRBV7-6 and TRBJ1-4, with a tentative D call TRBD1 (6 bases). The CDR3 is 16 amino acids. Germline V gene data show CDR1 as SGHVS and CDR2 as FNYEAQ. CDR3 bases read: TGTGCCAGCAGCGGGGGGGTAGGGGGGGATAATTCACCA. Translation: CASSGGVGGDNSP. The entire CDR3 protein reads CASSGGVGGDNSPLFF.

For this clone: The read ends 3 residues early relative to the CDR3; the germline J gene fills the gap. This chain connects TRBV6-1 to TRBJ2-2, with D possibly being TRBD1 or TRBD2 (5 bases each). Germline CDR1 reads MNHNS; CDR2 reads SASEGT. The CDR3 covers 13 residues. CDR3: CASSDRENSPLFF. Partial CDR3 DNA: TGTGCCAGCAGTGACAGGGAGAATTCACCG.

Remarks on this clone: The read gets to within 3 residues of the CDR3 end, and the germline J gene fills in the rest. V and J are TRBV7-8 and TRBJ2-2; 9 bases line up with TRBD1. There are 15 residues in the CDR3. Germline CDR1 reads SGHVS; CDR2 reads FQNEAQ. After removal of 6 bases from V and 4 bases from J, the junction contained 6 bases not matched to a gene. The chain's CDR3 is CASRSGTGPTGELFF. The part of the CDR3 DNA that was read is TGTGCCAGCAGAAGTGGGACAGGGCCCACCGGGGAG.

In the case of this clone: The read ends 3 residues early relative to the CDR3; the germline J gene fills the gap. The rearrangement joins TRBV6-1 to TRBJ2-3; tentatively, D is TRBD1 (5 bases). CDR1 is MNHNS, CDR2 SASEGT, per germline. V lost 0 bases and J 2 bases, leaving 12 bases between the germline ends. This CDR3 spans 16 amino acids. The CDR3 region is CASSEARTSFTDTQYF. The sequenced CDR3 bases are TGTGCCAGCAGTGAAGCGAGGACATCTTTCACAGATACG.

Of note for this clone: With the read ending 3 residues before the CDR3 end, the germline J gene is used to fill in that end. The gene calls are TRBV6-1 and TRBJ1-2; TRBD1 agrees at 9 bases. The CDR3 consists of 15 residues. Germline assignment: CDR1 MNHNS and CDR2 SASEGT. V shed 4 bases, J shed 7 bases, and the junction held 10 bases outside the gene matches. The covered CDR3 bases are TGTGCCAGCAGTGCGTTTGCGTGGACAGGGGCTGGC. Residues: CASSAFAWTGAG. The full CDR3 reads CASSAFAWTGAGYTF.

With respect to this clone: The read finishes 3 residues shy of the CDR3 end, and the germline J gene is used to complete it. The gene calls are TRBV19 and TRBJ2-4, with D uncertain. Germline V gene lookup returns CDR1 LNHDA and CDR2 SQIVND (reference sequence). The length of the CDR3 is 13 residues. This CDR3 is CASSIATVGGQYF. The CDR3 bases that were read are TGTGCCAGTAGTATTGCAACAGTTGGTGGT.

Of note for this clone: The sequence runs out 3 residues before the end of the CDR3; the remainder is reconstructed from the germline J gene. The chain uses TRBV10-2 and TRBJ1-1; 10 bases are shared with TRBD1. The length of the CDR3 is 13 residues. Trimming removed 3 bases from V and 6 bases from J; junction bases left unmatched: 1. CDR1 is WSHSY, CDR2 SAAADI, per germline. CDR3 sequence reads: CASSEGQGAEAFF. The covered CDR3 bases are TGCGCCAGCAGTGAAGGACAGGGGGCTGAA.

As concerns this clone: The CDR3 end is not reached by the read, which stops 3 residues before it; the germline J gene fills it in. The V and J genes are TRBV2 and TRBJ2-3, with 10 bases aligning to TRBD1. The CDR3 runs to 16 residues. Germline V gives CDR1 SNHLY, CDR2 FYNNEI. Partial CDR3 DNA: TGTGCCAGCACCCCGCGGCGGACAGGGGGGCAAGAGACG. Translating gives CASTPRRTGGQET. The whole CDR3 sequence reads CASTPRRTGGQETQYF.

The CDR3 DNA, read in part, is TGCGCCAGCAGTACCGGGACAGCCACCTATGAA. Its translation is CASSTGTATYE. The CDR3 in full is CASSTGTATYEAFF. V usage is TRBV5-1 and J usage is TRBJ1-1; 7 positions agree with TRBD1. The read halts 3 residues ahead of the CDR3 end, with the missing end drawn from the germline J gene. The CDR3 has 14 residues. Germline values: CDR1 SGHRS, CDR2 YFSETQ. The junction had 11 bases not matched to a gene; V was cut back by 5 bases and J by 7 bases. Using reference TRBV5-1 and TRBJ1-1 for the parts outside the CDR3, the full variable domain is KAGVTQTPRYLIKTRGQQVTLSCSPISGHRSVSWYQQTPGQGLQFLFEYFSETQRNKGNFPGRFSGRQFSNSRSEMNVSTLELGDSALYLCASSTGTATYEAFFGQGTRLTVV.

On this clone itself: The missing CDR3 end, 3 residues past where the read stops, is filled in from the germline J gene. This chain links TRBV29-1 with TRBJ2-3, with D perhaps matching TRBD2 (6 bases). The CDR3 has 14 amino acids. V was pared by 7 bases and J by 4 bases, with 18 bases between. Germline loops: CDR1 SQVTM, CDR2 ANQGSEA. CDR3 protein: CSGLLVWEADTQYF. The CDR3 bases that were read are TGCAGCGGGTTACTAGTATGGGAGGCAGATACG.

With respect to this clone: The DNA ends 3 residues before the CDR3 does, and the rest of the CDR3 is filled in from the germline J gene. The chain is built from TRBV5-1 and TRBJ2-1; D is ambiguous. This CDR3 contains 15 residues. Per the germline V gene, CDR1 is SGHRS and CDR2 is YFSETQ. V was cut by 3 bases and J by 1 base, with 11 bases left in between. The CDR3 spells CASSSPLGSYNEQFF. The CDR3 bases that were read are TGCGCCAGCAGCTCCCCCCTAGGATCCTACAATGAG.

For this clone: Read coverage stops 3 residues before the CDR3 terminus; the germline J gene supplies the remainder. The rearrangement joins TRBV5-1 to TRBJ1-1, with TRBD1 matching 10 bases. V trimming: 0 bases; J trimming: 3 bases; junction bases outside the gene matches: 11. Germline-derived CDR1 and CDR2 are SGHRS and YFSETQ. This CDR3 is 18 amino acids long. The CDR3 sequence is CASSLGPGQGTLDTEAFF. The covered CDR3 bases are TGCGCCAGCAGCTTGGGTCCGGGACAGGGGACGTTGGACACTGAA.

Concerning this clone: The missing CDR3 end, 3 residues past where the read stops, is filled in from the germline J gene. This chain connects TRBV23-1 to TRBJ1-2; D is uncertain. TRBV23-1 falls under the ORF class, with uncertain function. This CDR3 has 14 amino acids. The CDR3 loop is CASSQFGYGHGYTF. The part of the CDR3 DNA that was read is TGCGCCAGCAGTCAATTCGGGTACGGTCACGGC.

In the case of this clone: The CDR3 extends 3 residues past the end of the read, so its final part is completed from the germline J gene. The chain couples TRBV5-1 to TRBJ2-5, with 9 bases aligning to TRBD2. The CDR3 is made up of 15 amino acids. Germline CDR1 and CDR2: SGHRS and YFSETQ. The V and J ends lost 3 bases and 5 bases, in that order; junction bases with no gene match: 8. CDR3 sequence reads: CASSWVSGSPETQYF. The sequenced CDR3 bases are TGCGCCAGCAGCTGGGTTAGCGGGAGTCCGGAGACC.

As for this clone: The read stops 3 residues short of the end of the CDR3; the missing end is completed from the germline J gene. The chain recombines TRBV19 with TRBJ2-7; TRBD1 matches 8 bases. V dropped 3 bases and J dropped 3; count of bases not matched to a gene: 7. Looked up from germline, CDR1 is LNHDA and CDR2 is SQIVND (reference sequence). The CDR3 sequence is 15 residues long. The sequenced part of the CDR3 DNA is TGTGCCAGTAGTATCGCAGGGGGCCCCTTCTACGAG. Amino acid sequence: CASSIAGGPFYE. The entire CDR3 reads CASSIAGGPFYEQYF.

A remark on this clone: The CDR3 end falls 3 residues outside the read, so it is completed with the germline J gene. The chain combines TRBV7-9 with TRBJ1-6, with D perhaps matching TRBD1 (6 bases). Germline-derived CDR1 and CDR2 are SEHNR and FQNEAQ (reference sequence). V lost 4 bases to trimming and J lost 5 bases, with 12 bases between them. The CDR3 consists of 15 residues. CDR3 in amino acids: CASSSQGDDNSPLHF. Partial CDR3 DNA: TGTGCCAGCAGCTCACAGGGAGACGATAATTCACCC.